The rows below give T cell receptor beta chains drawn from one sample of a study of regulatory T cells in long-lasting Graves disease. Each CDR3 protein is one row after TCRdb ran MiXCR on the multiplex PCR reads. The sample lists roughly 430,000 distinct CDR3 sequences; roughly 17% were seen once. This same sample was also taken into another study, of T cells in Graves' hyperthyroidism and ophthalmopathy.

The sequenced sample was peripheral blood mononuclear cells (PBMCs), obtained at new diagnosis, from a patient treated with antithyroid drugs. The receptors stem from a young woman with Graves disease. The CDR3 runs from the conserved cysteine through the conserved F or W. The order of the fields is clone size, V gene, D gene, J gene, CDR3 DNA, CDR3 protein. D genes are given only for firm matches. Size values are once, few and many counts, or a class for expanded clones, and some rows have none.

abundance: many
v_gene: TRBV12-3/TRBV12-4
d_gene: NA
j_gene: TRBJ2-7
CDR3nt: TGTGCCAGCAGTTTTAGTGAACAGGGTCGTGACTACGAGCAGTACTTC
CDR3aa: CASSFSEQGRDYEQYF

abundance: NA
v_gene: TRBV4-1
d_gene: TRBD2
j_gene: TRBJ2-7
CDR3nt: TGCGCCAGCAGCCACGGCTTCTTACGCCCTAGCGGGAGGATTGATGAGCAGTACTTC
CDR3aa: CASSHGFLRPSGRIDEQYF

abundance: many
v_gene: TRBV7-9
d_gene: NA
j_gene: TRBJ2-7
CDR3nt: TGTGCCAGCAGAACTCCAGGGACCCTAGGCGAGCAGTACTTC
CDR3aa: CASRTPGTLGEQYF

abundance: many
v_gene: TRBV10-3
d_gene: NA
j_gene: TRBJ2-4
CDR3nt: TGTGCCATCAGCGAGCCCTCCTCAGGACTCCAGAACATTCAGTACTTC
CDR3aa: CAISEPSSGLQNIQYF

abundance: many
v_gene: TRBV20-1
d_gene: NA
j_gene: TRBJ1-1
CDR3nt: TGCAGTGCTAGACGTACGGGAGACACTGAAGCTTTCTTT
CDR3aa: CSARRTGDTEAFF

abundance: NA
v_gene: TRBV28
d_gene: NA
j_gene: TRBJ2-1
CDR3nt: TGTGCCAGCAATGACCGGAGCTCCTACAATGAGCAGTTCTTC
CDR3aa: CASNDRSSYNEQFF

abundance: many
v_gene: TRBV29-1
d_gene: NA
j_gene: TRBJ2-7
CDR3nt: TGCAGCGTTGTGTGGGACCCCCGCTACGAGCAGTACTTC
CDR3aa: CSVVWDPRYEQYF

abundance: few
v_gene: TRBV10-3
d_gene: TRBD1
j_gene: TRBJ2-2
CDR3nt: TGTGCCACCAGGGGACAGGGATACACCGGGGAGCTGTTTTTT
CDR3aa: CATRGQGYTGELFF

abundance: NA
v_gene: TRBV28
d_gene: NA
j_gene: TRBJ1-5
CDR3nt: TGTGCCAGCACCCCAAGTAGGGAAAATCAGCCCCAGCATTTT
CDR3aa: CASTPSRENQPQHF

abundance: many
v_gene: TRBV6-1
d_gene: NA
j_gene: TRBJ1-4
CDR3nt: TGTGCCAGCAGCCCCCGGACTTCTAATGAAAAACTGTTTTTT
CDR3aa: CASSPRTSNEKLFF

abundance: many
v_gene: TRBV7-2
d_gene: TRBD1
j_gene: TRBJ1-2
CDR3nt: TGTGCCAGCAGCGCTAGGGGGCAGCCATATGGCTACACCTTC
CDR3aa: CASSARGQPYGYTF

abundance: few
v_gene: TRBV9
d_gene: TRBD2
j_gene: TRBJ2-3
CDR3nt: TGTGCCAGCAGCGTAGAGGCTAGCGGGGCCACAGATACGCAGTATTTT
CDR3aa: CASSVEASGATDTQYF

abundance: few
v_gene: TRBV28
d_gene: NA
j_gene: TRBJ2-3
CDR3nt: TGTGCCAGCAGTTTTTGGTCGGGGAAGAGCACAGATACGCAGTATTTT
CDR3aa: CASSFWSGKSTDTQYF

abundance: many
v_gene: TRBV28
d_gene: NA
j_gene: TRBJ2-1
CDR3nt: TGTGCCAGCAGTTTCTTGGGGGGCAATGAGCAGTTCTTC
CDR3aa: CASSFLGGNEQFF

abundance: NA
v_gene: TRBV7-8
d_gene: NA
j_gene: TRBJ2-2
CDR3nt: TGTGCCAGCAGTACAGGGTTCGGGGGCGGGGAGCTGTTTTTT
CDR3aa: CASSTGFGGGELFF

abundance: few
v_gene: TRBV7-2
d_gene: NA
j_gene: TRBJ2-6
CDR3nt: TGTGCCAGCAGCTTCCCCGTTAACTCTGGGGCCAACGTCCTGACTTTC
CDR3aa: CASSFPVNSGANVLTF

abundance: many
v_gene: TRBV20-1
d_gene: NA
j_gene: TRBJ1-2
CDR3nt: TGCAGTGCTAGAGATGGCGTTAACTATGGCTACACCTTC
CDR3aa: CSARDGVNYGYTF

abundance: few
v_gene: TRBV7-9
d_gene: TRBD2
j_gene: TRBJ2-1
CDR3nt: TGTGCCAGCAGCTGGGGGACTAGCGCATACAATGAGCAGTTCTTC
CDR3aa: CASSWGTSAYNEQFF

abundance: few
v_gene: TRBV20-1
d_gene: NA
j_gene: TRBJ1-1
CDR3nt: TGCAGTGCTAGAGATCGCACTATTTCCTCCCTAGGCATGAACACTGAAGCTTTCTTT
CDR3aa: CSARDRTISSLGMNTEAFF

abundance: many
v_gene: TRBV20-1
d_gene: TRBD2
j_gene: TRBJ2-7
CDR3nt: TGCAGTGCTTATCCGACTAGCGGGAGCTACGAGCAGTACTTC
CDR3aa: CSAYPTSGSYEQYF

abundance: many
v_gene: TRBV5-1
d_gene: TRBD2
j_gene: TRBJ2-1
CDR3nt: TGCGCCAGCAGCTTCGGGGCGGGAGGGGACAATGAGCAGTTCTTC
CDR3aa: CASSFGAGGDNEQFF

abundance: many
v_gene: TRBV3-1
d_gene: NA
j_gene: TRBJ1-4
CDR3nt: TGTGCCAGCAGCCAATCGGGGCTTGAAAAACTGTTTTTT
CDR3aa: CASSQSGLEKLFF

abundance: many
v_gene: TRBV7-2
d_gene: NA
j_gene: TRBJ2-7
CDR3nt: TGTGCCAGCAGCTTAGATAGAGGGCACTACGAGCAGTACTTC
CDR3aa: CASSLDRGHYEQYF

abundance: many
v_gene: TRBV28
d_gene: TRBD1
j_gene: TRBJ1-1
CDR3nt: TGTGCCAGCAGTTTCACCGACAGGGGGACTGAAGCTTTCTTT
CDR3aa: CASSFTDRGTEAFF

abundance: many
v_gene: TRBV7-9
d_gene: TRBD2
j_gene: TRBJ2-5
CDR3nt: TGTGCCAGCAGCTTTGGGACTAGCGTAGAGACCCAGTACTTC
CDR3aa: CASSFGTSVETQYF

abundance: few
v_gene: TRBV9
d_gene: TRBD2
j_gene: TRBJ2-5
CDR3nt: TGTGCCAGCAGCTCTAGCGGGAGGGCCGGGGAGACCCAGTACTTC
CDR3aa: CASSSSGRAGETQYF

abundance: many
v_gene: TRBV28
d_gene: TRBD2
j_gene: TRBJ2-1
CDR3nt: TGTGCCAGCAACAAACTAGCGGGAGGCCATGAGCAGTTCTTC
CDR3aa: CASNKLAGGHEQFF

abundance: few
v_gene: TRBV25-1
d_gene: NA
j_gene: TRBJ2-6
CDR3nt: TGTGCCAGCAGTGGGTGGGGTCTTGCTTCTGGGACCAACGTCCTGACTTTC
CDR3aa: CASSGWGLASGTNVLTF

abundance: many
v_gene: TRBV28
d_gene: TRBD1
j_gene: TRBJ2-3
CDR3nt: TGTGCCTTCTCCCCCCGGGGACAGGGCACAGATACGCAGTATTTT
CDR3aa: CAFSPRGQGTDTQYF

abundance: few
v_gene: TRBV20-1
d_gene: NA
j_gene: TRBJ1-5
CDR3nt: TGCAGTGCTAGGGCAACGGGCAGACCAAATCAGCCCCAGCATTTT
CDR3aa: CSARATGRPNQPQHF

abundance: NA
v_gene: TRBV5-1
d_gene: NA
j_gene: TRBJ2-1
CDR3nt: TGCGCCAGCAGCTTGGAGGGTCTCTCGGGAACTGAGCAGTTCTTC
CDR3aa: CASSLEGLSGTEQFF

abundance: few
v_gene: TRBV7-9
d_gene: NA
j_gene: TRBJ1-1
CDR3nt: TGTGCCAGCAGAAAGACAGAGAACACTGAAGCTTTCTTT
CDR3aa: CASRKTENTEAFF

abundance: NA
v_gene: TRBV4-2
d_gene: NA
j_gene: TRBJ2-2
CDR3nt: TGTGCCAGCAGCCAAGAGCGGGGTCTAGCGTCGAGCACCGGGGAGCTGTTTTTT
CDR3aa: CASSQERGLASSTGELFF

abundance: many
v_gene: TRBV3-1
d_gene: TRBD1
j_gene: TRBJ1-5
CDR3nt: TGTGCCAGCAGCCAAGGGACAGGGGGTCAGCCCCAGCATTTT
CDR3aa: CASSQGTGGQPQHF

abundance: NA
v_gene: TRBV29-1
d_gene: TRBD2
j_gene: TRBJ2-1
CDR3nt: TGCAGCGCTGCTTTAGCGGGAGCGGGCAATGAGCAGTTCTTC
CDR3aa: CSAALAGAGNEQFF

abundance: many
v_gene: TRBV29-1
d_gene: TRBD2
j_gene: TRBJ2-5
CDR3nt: TGCAGCGTTGGATCCGGGAGGGGAGAGACCCAGTACTTC
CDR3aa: CSVGSGRGETQYF

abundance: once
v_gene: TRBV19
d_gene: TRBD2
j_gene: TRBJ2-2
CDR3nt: TGTGCCACCGCGGGACTAAACACCGGGGAGCTGTTTTTT
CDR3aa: CATAGLNTGELFF